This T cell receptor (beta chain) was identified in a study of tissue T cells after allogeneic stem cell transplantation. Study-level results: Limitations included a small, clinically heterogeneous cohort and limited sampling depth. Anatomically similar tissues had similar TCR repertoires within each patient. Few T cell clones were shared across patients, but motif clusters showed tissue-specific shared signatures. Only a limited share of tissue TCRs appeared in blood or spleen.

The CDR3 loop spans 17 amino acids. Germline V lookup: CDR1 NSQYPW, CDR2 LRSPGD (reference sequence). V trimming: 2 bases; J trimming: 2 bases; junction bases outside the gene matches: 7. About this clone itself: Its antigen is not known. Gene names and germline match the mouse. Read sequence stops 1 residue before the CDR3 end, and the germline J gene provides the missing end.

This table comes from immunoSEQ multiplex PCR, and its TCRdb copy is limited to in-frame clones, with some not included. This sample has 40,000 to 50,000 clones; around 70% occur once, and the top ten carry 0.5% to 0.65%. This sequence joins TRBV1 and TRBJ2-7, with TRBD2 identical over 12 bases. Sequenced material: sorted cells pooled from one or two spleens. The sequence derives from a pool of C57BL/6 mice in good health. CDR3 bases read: TGCACCTGCAGTGCACCCCGGGGGACTGGGGGGACCTATGAACAGTAC. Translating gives CTCSAPRGTGGTYEQY. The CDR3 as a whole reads CTCSAPRGTGGTYEQYF.